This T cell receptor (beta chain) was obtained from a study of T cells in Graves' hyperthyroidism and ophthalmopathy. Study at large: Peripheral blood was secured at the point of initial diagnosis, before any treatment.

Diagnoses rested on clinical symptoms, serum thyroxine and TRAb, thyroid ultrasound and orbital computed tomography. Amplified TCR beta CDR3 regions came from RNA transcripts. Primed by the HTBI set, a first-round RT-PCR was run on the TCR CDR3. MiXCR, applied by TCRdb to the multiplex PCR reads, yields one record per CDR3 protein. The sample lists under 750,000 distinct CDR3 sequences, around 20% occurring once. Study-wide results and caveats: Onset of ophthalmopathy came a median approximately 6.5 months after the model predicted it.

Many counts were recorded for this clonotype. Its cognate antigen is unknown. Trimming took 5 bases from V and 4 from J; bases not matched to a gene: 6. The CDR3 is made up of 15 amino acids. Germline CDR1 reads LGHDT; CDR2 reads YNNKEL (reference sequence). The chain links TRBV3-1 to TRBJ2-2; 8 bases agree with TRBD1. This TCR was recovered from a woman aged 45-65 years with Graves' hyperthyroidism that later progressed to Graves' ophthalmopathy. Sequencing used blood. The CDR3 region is CASSTGTGGTGELFF. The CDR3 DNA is TGTGCCAGCAGCACCGGTACAGGGGGCACCGGGGAGCTGTTTTTT.